This T cell receptor (beta chain) derives from a study of Ad26.COV2.S vaccination and SARS-CoV-2 variants. Background on the study: Once or twice, 56 days apart, Ad26.COV2.S was delivered intramuscularly.

This CDR3 contains 15 residues. Germline CDR1 and CDR2: SGHDT and YYEEEE. The V end was cut by 3 bases, the J end by 2 bases, with 15 bases between. The table came from immunoSEQ multiplex PCR; TCRdb's copy has only in-frame clones and leaves some out. In the table there are 400,000 to 450,000 clones, about 92% of which are singletons. Treatment specified: roughly 20 received Ad26.COV2.S at low or high dose, single or two shots; roughly five received placebo; per-sample allocation not given. Collection of the samples took place on day 63 after the first injection of vaccine or placebo. The source of this sequence is a person aged 18-60 years who received the Ad26.COV2.S COVID-19 vaccine or a placebo. The chain has TRBV5-6 and TRBJ2-7; D remains unclear. The sample was peripheral blood, taken in a trial of Ad26.COV2.S vaccine versus placebo. The CDR3 spells CASSWWVGAAYEQYF. The DNA of the CDR3 is TGTGCCAGCAGCTGGTGGGTCGGCGCCGCCTACGAGCAGTACTTC.